This T cell receptor beta chain was found in a study of technical replicates of blood from a few donors. Germline assignment: CDR1 SGHRS and CDR2 YFSETQ. Trimming cost V 4 bases and J 3 bases; bases outside gene matches: 9. CDR3 length: 16 amino acids. The assay was immunoSEQ multiplex PCR, and TCRdb's table has in-frame clones only and misses some. Of approximately 75,000 clones in the sample, more than 90% were seen once. The J gene is TRBJ2-2, the V gene TRBV5-1; the match to TRBD1 covers 7 bases. The sequenced material came from T cells isolated from PBMCs. This TCR came from a human donor in good health. The CDR3 region has the DNA TGCGCCAGCAGCCCCTTGACAGGGAACCACACCGGGGAGCTGTTTTTT. Protein sequence: CASSPLTGNHTGELFF.